This passage covers 26 T cell receptor beta chains from one sample sequenced in a study of shared clonotypes between healthy human individuals. Using immunoSEQ multiplex PCR, the repertoire was profiled, and TCRdb retains in-frame clones only, with some absent. This table has a few hundred thousand clones, around 79% appearing once. Sequenced material: memory CD4+ T cells sorted from blood. Stated subset: CD45RA-negative fraction. The receptors originated from a man aged 25-45 years in good health.

The V call is TRBV7-8, the J call TRBJ2-1, with no clear D. V was clipped by 5 bases and J by 9 bases, with 17 bases between them. The V gene's germline CDR1 is SGHVS and CDR2 FQNEAQ. The CDR3 extends over 14 amino acids. The CDR3 nucleotides are TGTGCCAGCAGCCCCACGCGGTTCGTGCGTGAGCAGTTCTTC. It is translated as CASSPTRFVREQFF. Full variable domain (rest looked up from reference TRBV7-8 and TRBJ2-1): GAGVSQSPRYKVAKRGQDVALRCDPISGHVSLFWYQQALGQGPEFLTYFQNEAQLDKSGLPSDRFFAERPEGSVSTLKIQRTQQEDSAVYLCASSPTRFVREQFFGPGTRLTVL.

The V and J genes are TRBV20-1 and TRBJ2-4; D is uncertain. The CDR3 runs to 11 residues. V gave up 2 bases and J gave up 8 bases, with 7 bases separating them. Germline V CDR1 and CDR2: DFQATT, SNEGSKA (reference sequence). The CDR3 sequence: CSARQLDIQYF. The CDR3 region has the DNA TGCAGTGCTAGACAGTTAGACATTCAGTACTTC.

This sequence joins TRBV7-2 and TRBJ1-5; D is uncertain. Trimming stripped 1 base from V and 6 bases from J, with 13 bases between. Per the germline V gene, CDR1 is SGHTA and CDR2 is FQGNSA. CDR3 size: 15 residues. The CDR3 protein is CASSLGDTLIQPQHF. As DNA, the CDR3 is TGTGCCAGCAGCTTAGGAGACACTCTTATTCAGCCCCAGCATTTT. The entire variable domain, with the rest obtained from reference TRBV7-2 and TRBJ1-5, is as follows: GAGVSQSPSNKVTEKGKDVELRCDPISGHTALYWYRQSLGQGLEFLIYFQGNSAPDKSGLPSDRFSAERTGGSVSTLTIQRTQQEDSAVYLCASSLGDTLIQPQHFGDGTRLSIL.

V usage is TRBV12-2 and J usage is TRBJ2-5. TRBV12-2 is flagged as a pseudogene. The CDR3 has 12 amino acids. In DNA form, the CDR3 reads TGTGCAAGTCGCCGACCCTTGGAGACCCAGTACTTC. It is translated as CASRRPLETQYF.

The chain employs TRBV5-3 and TRBJ1-1, with D possibly TRBD1 on 5 matching bases. TRBV5-3 is noted as an ORF with a role that remains uncertain. This CDR3 has 14 residues. The germline V and J ends were trimmed by 3 bases and 5 bases, with 14 bases remaining between them. The CDR3 loop is CARSSLCPGTEAFF. The CDR3 nucleotides are TGTGCCAGAAGCTCACTCTGCCCAGGGACTGAAGCTTTCTTT.

This clone was observed a few times. The chain has TRBV11-2 and TRBJ1-1; D unresolved. The germline V and J ends were trimmed by 5 bases and 4 bases, with 11 bases remaining between them. Looked up from germline, CDR1 is SGHAT and CDR2 is FQNNGV. This CDR3 contains 13 residues. In DNA form, the CDR3 reads TGTGCCAGCAGCCCCGATAGGAGCACTGAAGCTTTCTTT. The encoded protein is CASSPDRSTEAFF.

The chain combines TRBV5-4 with TRBJ2-1, with 7 positions matching TRBD2. J gave up 13 bases and V 2 bases, and 6 bases lay outside the gene matches. Germline CDR1 SGHNT, CDR2 YYREEE (reference sequence). The CDR3 spans 12 residues. Here the CDR3 DNA reads TGTGCCAGCAGCTTTATGGGGGGGGATCAGTTCTTC. Its translation: CASSFMGGDQFF. Complete variable domain (other parts from reference TRBV5-4 and TRBJ2-1): ETGVTQSPTHLIKTRGQQVTLRCSSQSGHNTVSWYQQALGQGPQFIFQYYREEENGRGNFPPRFSGLQFPNYSSELNVNALELDDSALYLCASSFMGGDQFFGPGTRLTVL.

The DNA of the CDR3 is TGTGCCAGCAGCTTAGTTGGGGGGAACTCTGGAAACACCATATATTTT. This translates into CASSLVGGNSGNTIYF. The V and J genes are TRBV7-2 and TRBJ1-3; D is possibly TRBD1 (5 bases). Germline CDR1 is SGHTA and CDR2 is FQGNSA. The CDR3 contains 16 residues. The V end was cut by 1 base, the J end by 0 bases, with 10 bases between.

The V gene is TRBV28, the J gene TRBJ2-7; D ambiguous. In germline, CDR1 is MDHEN, CDR2 SYDVKM. Trimming removed 2 bases at V and 9 bases at J, with 26 bases between. There are 17 residues in the CDR3. For the CDR3, the DNA is TGTGCCAGCAGTTTACCAACCCAGGTCGGCCGTCCCGTAGGGCAGTACTTC. This translates into CASSLPTQVGRPVGQYF.

J is TRBJ2-1 and V is TRBV4-2, with D hard to call. V lost 0 bases and J lost 5, with 11 bases in between. The CDR3 runs 15 residues. Germline-derived CDR1 and CDR2 are LGHNA and YNFKEQ. The CDR3: CASSQDGPGDNEQFF. The CDR3 DNA sequence: TGTGCCAGCAGCCAAGATGGTCCGGGCGACAATGAGCAGTTCTTC.

This clone showed up just a few times. The chain carries TRBV19 and TRBJ2-3; D unresolved. The CDR3 totals 11 residues. Per germline, CDR1 LNHDA and CDR2 SQIVND (reference sequence). Trimming took off 6 bases at V and 5 bases at J, with 6 bases between the two ends. The DNA for the CDR3 is TGTGCCAGTAGCGTCGGAGATACGCAGTATTTT. It specifies CASSVGDTQYF.

This sequence joins TRBV28 and TRBJ2-7; 10 bases are shared with TRBD2. Germline V lookup: CDR1 MDHEN, CDR2 SYDVKM. J lost 0 bases, V lost 3 bases, and 5 bases had no gene match. The CDR3 is made up of 16 amino acids. This CDR3 reads CASSLVGTSVSYEQYF. The DNA of the CDR3 is TGTGCCAGCAGTTTGGTGGGGACTAGCGTCTCCTACGAGCAGTACTTC.

V gene TRBV9 combines with J gene TRBJ2-3; 7 bases are shared with TRBD2. J gave up 4 bases and V 3 bases, and 8 bases lay outside the gene matches. This CDR3 is 15 amino acids long. Looked up from germline, CDR1 is SGDLS and CDR2 is YYNGEE. DNA for the CDR3: TGTGCCAGCAGCGGTCGAGCGGGATTCGCAGATACGCAGTATTTT. Its translation: CASSGRAGFADTQYF.

The CDR3 is CASSLSGRTYEQYF. The CDR3 region has the DNA TGTGCCAGCAGCTTAAGCGGGCGGACCTACGAGCAGTACTTC. This chain connects TRBV7-6 to TRBJ2-5, with a weak D call TRBD2 (6 bases). The assigned J gene may be wrong: the sequence end matches TRBJ2-7 better. The germline V gene encodes CDR1 SGHVS and CDR2 FNYEAQ. This CDR3 spans 14 amino acids.

The chain carries TRBV9 and TRBJ2-3; D is perhaps TRBD1 (5 bases). The germline V gene has CDR1 SGDLS and CDR2 YYNGEE. This CDR3 is 15 amino acids long. The V gene lost 4 bases and the J gene lost 6 bases, with 18 bases spanning the gap. This chain's CDR3 is CASSYRGRKGDTQYF. The CDR3 region has the DNA TGTGCCAGCAGCTATAGGGGCCGCAAGGGGGATACGCAGTATTTT.

The chain joins TRBV25-1 to TRBJ1-5; TRBD1 might be the D (5 bases). Per germline, CDR1 MGHDK and CDR2 SYGVNS. Deletions cut 5 bases from V and 4 bases from J, with 15 bases between. The CDR3 is 15 amino acids. CDR3 in amino acids: CASSNPGDGNQPQHF. Written as DNA, the CDR3 is TGTGCCAGCAGTAACCCTGGGGACGGAAATCAGCCCCAGCATTTT.

This sequence joins TRBV18 and TRBJ2-7; 9 bases are a match to TRBD2. Germline CDR1 and CDR2: KGHSH and LQKENI. The CDR3 loop spans 17 amino acids. The V gene end was trimmed by 3 bases and the J gene end by 1 base; junction bases not matched to a gene: 10. CDR3 protein: CASSPIPATSGSYEQYF. For the CDR3, the DNA is TGTGCCAGCTCACCCATCCCCGCGACTAGCGGATCCTACGAGCAGTACTTC.

V is TRBV9 and J is TRBJ2-3, with D perhaps matching TRBD2 (5 bases). Germline CDR1 and CDR2: SGDLS and YYNGEE. Trimming pared 5 bases from V and 3 bases from J, leaving 10 bases between. There are 13 residues in the CDR3. The CDR3 DNA follows: TGTGCCAGCAGAGGGAGTGGGACAGATACGCAGTATTTT. Protein sequence: CASRGSGTDTQYF. The variable domain in full, completed from reference TRBV9 and TRBJ2-3, reads DSGVTQTPKHLITATGQRVTLRCSPRSGDLSVYWYQQSLDQGLQFLIQYYNGEERAKGNILERFSAQQFPDLHSELNLSSLELGDSALYFCASRGSGTDTQYFGPGTRLTVL.

The gene calls are TRBV20-1 and TRBJ1-2; D unresolved. Germline lookup yields CDR1 DFQATT and CDR2 SNEGSKA (reference sequence). Trimming removed 7 bases from V and 5 bases from J, with 11 bases in between. The CDR3 length is 11 residues. DNA of the CDR3: TGCAGTGGAGGAGAGCCTTATGGCTACACCTTC. It is translated as CSGGEPYGYTF.

The gene calls are TRBV7-8 and TRBJ2-7; no firm D call. CDR3 length equals 13 residues. Germline CDR1 reads SGHVS; CDR2 reads FQNEAQ. Between the trimmed V and J ends, which lost 2 bases and 2 bases, there was a span of 7 bases. CDR3 nucleotides: TGTGCCAGCAGCTTACTACAGACCTACGAGCAGTACTTC. It translates to CASSLLQTYEQYF.

This rearrangement joins TRBV2 to TRBJ1-1; D not certain. Trimming removed 8 bases at V and 3 bases at J, with 13 bases between. The CDR3 is made up of 13 amino acids. Germline CDR1 reads SNHLY; CDR2 reads FYNNEI. The CDR3 region has the DNA TGTGCCAGCGAGAAGGATACCGACACTGAAGCTTTCTTT. Translated, it gives CASEKDTDTEAFF.

The chain is built from TRBV5-1 and TRBJ2-3, with TRBD2 matching over 13 bases. CDR1 SGHRS and CDR2 YFSETQ come from the germline V gene. The CDR3 runs to 16 residues. After removal of 3 bases from V and 6 bases from J, the junction contained 7 bases not matched to a gene. The DNA for the CDR3 is TGCGCCAGCAGCTCCCAACTAGCGGGAGGGTTTGATACGCAGTATTTT. Protein sequence: CASSSQLAGGFDTQYF.

The chain joins TRBV6-6 to TRBJ2-5; D call uncertain. V lost 7 bases and J 5 bases, leaving 17 bases between the germline ends. CDR3 size: 14 residues. Germline loops: CDR1 MNHNY, CDR2 SVGAGI (reference sequence). The CDR3 DNA reads TGTGCCAGCACCTTCAAAGGAGTAAGGGAGACCCAGTACTTC. It translates to CASTFKGVRETQYF.

This clone was counted once. The chain is built from TRBV5-4 and TRBJ2-7; D is undetermined. Germline V gives CDR1 SGHNT, CDR2 YYREEE (reference sequence). This CDR3 is built from 12 residues. Trimming pared 1 base from V and 6 bases from J, leaving 8 bases between. The CDR3 here is CASSLLGSEQYF. DNA of the CDR3: TGTGCCAGCAGCTTGCTCGGCTCCGAGCAGTACTTC.

Of note for this clone: Since the CDR3 does not end with the conserved phenylalanine or tryptophan, this likely comes from a read error. The DNA is omitted, as the CDR3 cannot be located on it reliably, and the CDR3 follows TCRdb's listing. The gene calls are TRBV1 and TRBJ1-2; the D call TRBD1 from the table was never checked on the DNA. TRBV1 is a pseudogene locus. A total of 10 residues make up the CDR3, ends included. Here the CDR3 reads CTSSQRDTNL.

The V call is TRBV2, the J call TRBJ2-7; 7 positions agree with TRBD1. From germline, CDR1 is SNHLY and CDR2 FYNNEI. With 8 bases clipped from V and 0 bases from J, the junction kept 4 bases outside the gene matches. The CDR3 loop spans 13 amino acids. The CDR3 DNA follows: TGTGCCAGCGGACAGGCCACCTCCTACGAGCAGTACTTC. Translating gives CASGQATSYEQYF.